This entry concerns a single T cell receptor beta chain. The source of the sample is a study of blood T cell repertoires in COVID-19. CDR3 size: 13 residues. The V and J ends lost 3 bases and 5 bases respectively, with 9 bases between them. Looked up from germline, CDR1 is WNHNN and CDR2 is SYGVQD (reference sequence). Libraries were prepared by immunoSEQ multiplex PCR; TCRdb keeps only in-frame clonotypes and omits some of them. Here the sample spans under 500,000 clones, nearly 90% being singletons. Participants reported their clinical history, and cohort assignment relied on those reports. This sequence was found in a woman aged 18 to 35 with acute COVID-19. The genes are TRBV10-1 and TRBJ2-3; D uncertain. The sequencing input was PBMCs or T cells enriched from blood (not recorded which). CDR3 nucleotides: TGCGCCAGCAGTGATCGACTGGTAGATACGCAGTATTTT. Translated: CASSDRLVDTQYF.